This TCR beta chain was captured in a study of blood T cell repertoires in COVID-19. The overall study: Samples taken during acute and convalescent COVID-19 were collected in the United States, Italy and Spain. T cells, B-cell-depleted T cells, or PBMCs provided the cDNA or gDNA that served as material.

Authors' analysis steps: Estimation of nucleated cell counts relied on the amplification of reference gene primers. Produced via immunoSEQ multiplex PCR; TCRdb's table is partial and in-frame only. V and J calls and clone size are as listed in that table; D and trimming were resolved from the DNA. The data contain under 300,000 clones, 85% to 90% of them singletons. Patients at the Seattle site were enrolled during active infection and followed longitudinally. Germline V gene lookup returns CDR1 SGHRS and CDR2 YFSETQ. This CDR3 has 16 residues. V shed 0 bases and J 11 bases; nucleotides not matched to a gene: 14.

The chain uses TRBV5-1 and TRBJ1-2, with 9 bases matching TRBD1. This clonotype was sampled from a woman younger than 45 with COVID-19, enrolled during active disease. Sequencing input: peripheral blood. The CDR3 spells CASSLGSGTGTFSYTF. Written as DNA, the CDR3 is TGCGCCAGCAGCTTGGGTTCTGGGACAGGGACATTCTCTTACACCTTC.